This T cell receptor (beta chain) was retrieved from a study of T-cell reconstitution after alpha-beta-depleted transplantation in children. This clonotype appeared a few times. TCRbeta library construction was performed incorporating unique molecular identifiers. Via MiXCR, TCRdb re-called the PCR reads, giving one row per CDR3 protein. Counted here are around 700,000 distinct CDR3 sequences, over 10% occurring once; the ten biggest clones make up about 0.79%. Germline V gene lookup returns CDR1 SEHNR and CDR2 FQNEAQ (reference sequence). J gave up 9 bases and V 5 bases, and 12 bases lay outside the gene matches. The CDR3 extends over 15 amino acids.

The origin of this receptor is a girl aged 2 to 9 with congenital amegakaryocytic thrombocytopenia, due to receive a stem cell transplant. The chain is built from TRBV7-9 and TRBJ2-1; the match to TRBD2 covers 8 bases. Sequenced material: PBMCs, taken before TCRalphabeta/CD19-depleted stem cell transplant. This CDR3 reads CASSLGLAIQSEQFF. CDR3 nucleotides: TGTGCCAGCAGCCTCGGACTAGCTATACAATCTGAGCAGTTCTTC.